A selection of T cell receptor beta chains follows, all from one sample in a study of CD8 T cells in Susac syndrome. TCRdb reanalysed the immunoSEQ multiplex PCR reads using MiXCR and keeps one entry per CDR3 protein. The sample includes about 23,000 distinct CDR3 sequences, around 93% of them seen just once. Sample: CD8+ T cells from PBMCs. The source of these receptors is a human donor with Susac syndrome. Both conserved end residues are part of each CDR3. The D gene is left open where the match is weak.

V,D,J,CDR3,DNA
TRBV3-1,.,TRBJ2-3,CASSLDRTLRGADTQYF,TGTGCCAGCAGCCTCGACCGGACATTGCGCGGGGCAGATACGCAGTATTTT
TRBV7-9,.,TRBJ1-1,CASSPGSTEAFF,TGTGCCAGCAGCCCAGGGTCCACTGAAGCTTTCTTT
TRBV28,.,TRBJ1-5,CASSSGRRGNQPQHF,TGTGCCAGCAGTTCGGGGAGGAGGGGCAATCAGCCCCAGCATTTT
TRBV7-9,.,TRBJ1-1,CASSLDLGTRAEAFF,TGTGCCAGCAGCTTAGATTTAGGGACCCGAGCTGAAGCTTTCTTT
TRBV29-1,TRBD1,TRBJ1-4,CSVAGQGNEKLFF,TGCAGCGTGGCGGGACAGGGTAATGAAAAACTGTTTTTT
TRBV6-5,TRBD1,TRBJ2-7,CASSWGQGASYEQYF,TGTGCCAGCAGTTGGGGACAGGGGGCCTCCTACGAGCAGTACTTC
TRBV3-1,.,TRBJ1-5,CASSQGMTVPNQPQHF,TGTGCCAGCAGCCAAGGGATGACAGTGCCTAATCAGCCCCAGCATTTT
TRBV28,.,TRBJ2-1,CASADSLSYNEQFF,TGTGCCAGCGCCGACAGTTTATCCTACAATGAGCAGTTCTTC
TRBV15,.,TRBJ2-3,CATSRGGLSDTQYF,TGTGCCACCAGCAGAGGGGGACTTTCAGATACGCAGTATTTT
TRBV28,TRBD1,TRBJ1-5,CASSYPDRVVSNQPQHF,TGTGCCAGCAGTTACCCGGACAGGGTGGTGAGCAATCAGCCCCAGCATTTT
TRBV4-2,TRBD1,TRBJ1-2,CASSQDPGTGDYGYTF,TGTGCCAGCAGCCAAGATCCAGGGACAGGGGACTATGGCTACACCTTC
TRBV13,TRBD1,TRBJ2-1,CASSLGPRGQGNEQFF,TGTGCCAGCAGCTTAGGCCCGAGGGGACAGGGCAATGAGCAGTTCTTC